This T cell receptor beta chain emerged from a study of blood T cells in healthy people across ages. Total RNA amounts of at least 6 micrograms were extracted per sample. Through a sample-barcoded 5' primer and a J-beta primer mix, a second PCR was run for roughly 6 to 11 cycles. TCRdb independently ran MiXCR on the 5' RACE reads; one entry per CDR3 protein. In the table there are 780,000 or so distinct CDR3 sequences, around three fifths of which are singletons. This CDR3 contains 14 residues. V was cut by 5 bases and J by 0 bases, with 11 bases left in between. Per the germline V gene, CDR1 is MDHEN and CDR2 is SYDVKM. A few counts support this clonotype.

The J gene is TRBJ2-7, the V gene TRBV28; D uncertain. The sequence derives from a man in his forties in good health. Sequencing input: blood. CDR3: CASSRPASSYEQYF. CDR3 bases: TGTGCCAGCAGTAGGCCAGCGAGCTCCTACGAGCAGTACTTC. The complete variable domain, with remaining parts taken from reference TRBV28 and TRBJ2-7, reads DVKVTQSSRYLVKRTGEKVFLECVQDMDHENMFWYRQDPGLGLRLIYFSYDVKMKEKGDIPEGYSVSREKKERFSLILESASTNQTSMYLCASSRPASSYEQYFGPGTRLTVT.